Here is one T cell receptor beta chain with its context. The sample is drawn from a study of blood T cell repertoires in COVID-19. As originally analysed: Using reference gene primer amplification, nucleated cell counts were estimated. TCRdb's copy holds only in-frame clones and misses some; the assay was immunoSEQ multiplex PCR. The D gene and trimming were derived from the DNA, and the V and J assignments and clone size from that table. The table shows around 120,000 clones, with approximately 80% occurring only once. Sequencing was done on a sample of peripheral blood. The source is a man aged 70 or older with acute or convalescent COVID-19.

CDR3 protein: CASSHTSGGGKETQYF. The CDR3 DNA reads as TGTGCCAGCAGCCACACTAGCGGGGGGGGGAAAGAGACCCAGTACTTC. The chain has TRBV4-2 and TRBJ2-5, with 13 bases aligning to TRBD2. The trim removed 3 bases at V and 3 bases at J, leaving 4 bases unmatched. The CDR3 spans 16 residues. Germline CDR1 reads LGHNA; CDR2 reads YNFKEQ.